The sequence of this TCR beta chain was determined in a study of T cell responses to AZD1222 COVID-19 vaccine (dated by TCRdb to about 2021). Notes on the research overall: AZD1222 recipients whose second dose came at about 4 weeks and those whose second dose came at about 12 weeks were combined into one group, since spike-specific TCR depth and breadth did not differ between the two schedules. A total of 230 to 250 trial participants underwent TCR sequencing, of whom 200 to 220 had received two doses of AZD1222 and roughly 26 had received two doses of the MenACWY control vaccine. Trial participants were enrolled into age subgroups of 18-55, 56-69 and 70-plus years, which contained around 140, 26 and 57 TCR-sequenced participants, respectively. Beyond this particular receptor, the publication reports: After two AZD1222 doses, spike-specific TCR breadth and depth were significantly higher than at day 0 and than in MenACWY recipients. Participants were mostly white British, with more females than males. The authors suggested clonal diversity may have been underestimated. Nearly half of unique spike-specific TCRs reportedly recognized epitopes outside regions mutated in the B.1.351 and B.1.1.7 variants. Vaccine-associated CD4 TCRs spanned the whole spike protein, with dominant responses in regions 160-218 and 743-854. Only five to seven AZD1222 recipients were SARS-CoV-2 seropositive at baseline, limiting conclusions about previously exposed vaccinees. No day 14 peak-response samples were available, so repertoires were characterized only after the peak T cell response. The 56-69-year group was small, and its depth increase did not reach significance, likely because of low power.

The CDR3 regions of human TCRbeta chains were analyzed by immunosequencing. The original pipeline was this. TCRs in the repertoires were compared against a reference library of SARS-CoV-2-specific TCRs that had been generated with the MIRA antigen-specificity platform. Breadth was defined as the fraction of unique TCRs that were SARS-CoV-2-associated. Depth was defined as the fraction of total T cells that were SARS-CoV-2-associated. Using the MIRA data, every spike-specific TCR was mapped to the spike region that the TCR reacted to and assigned to either a CD4 or a CD8 class. Log10-transformed breadth and depth values were compared by one-way ANOVA with Sidak's multiple comparisons tests. Held by TCRdb, this immuneACCESS table contains in-frame sequences only and omits some clones. Under half of the omission traces to an unresolved V gene where checked; the cause of the rest is unknown. Clone size and V and J calls were adopted from that table, with D and trimming inferred from the DNA. For this sample the table gives about 120,000 clones, of which 91% were detected only once. About 5.2% of the sample is taken by the ten largest.

Taken from cysteine to phenylalanine, the CDR3 has 14 residues. Only the CDR3 DNA is retained, 42 bases long and in frame from the first base. The V and J ends are trimmed by 4 bases and 3 bases, leaving 9 bases between them. CDR1 MGHDK and CDR2 SYGVNS are derived from the germline V gene. The sample's time point label, in plain terms: baseline before first vaccination. Samples from vaccinated people were obtained from the UK trials COV001 and COV002, which included a single-blind randomized controlled phase 2/3 trial of AZD1222 (ChAdOx1 nCoV-19) in healthy adults. For TCRbeta chain sequencing, PBMC samples were collected from trial participants at day 0 and at day 28 after the second dose. Points on this clone: Its antigen specificity is not known. Base qualities are not at hand, and no much larger clone is one base apart.

The source is an adult in good health. The specimen comprised peripheral blood, sampled on day 0 of AZD1222 vaccination. The V gene is TRBV25-1 and the J gene is TRBJ1-4, with no confidently assigned D gene. Read as DNA, the sequence is TGTGCCAGCAGTGGGCCGGGTCCTAATGAAAAACTGTTTTTT. It encodes CASSGPGPNEKLFF.